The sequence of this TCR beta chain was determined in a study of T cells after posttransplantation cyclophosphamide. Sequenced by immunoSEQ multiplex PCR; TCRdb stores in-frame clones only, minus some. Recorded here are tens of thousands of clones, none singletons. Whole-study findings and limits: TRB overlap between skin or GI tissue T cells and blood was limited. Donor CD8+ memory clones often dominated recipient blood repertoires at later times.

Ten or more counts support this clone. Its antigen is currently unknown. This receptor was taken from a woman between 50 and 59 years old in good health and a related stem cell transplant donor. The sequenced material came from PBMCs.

DNA of the CDR3: TGTGCCAGCAGTGAACCGGCAGGGAACTATGGCTACACCTTC. Amino acids: CASSEPAGNYGYTF. The chain recombines TRBV6-1 with TRBJ1-2, with a possible D match to TRBD1 (5 bases). This CDR3 is 14 amino acids long. The V gene lost 2 bases and the J gene lost 2 bases, with 9 bases spanning the gap. Germline V gene lookup returns CDR1 MNHNS and CDR2 SASEGT.